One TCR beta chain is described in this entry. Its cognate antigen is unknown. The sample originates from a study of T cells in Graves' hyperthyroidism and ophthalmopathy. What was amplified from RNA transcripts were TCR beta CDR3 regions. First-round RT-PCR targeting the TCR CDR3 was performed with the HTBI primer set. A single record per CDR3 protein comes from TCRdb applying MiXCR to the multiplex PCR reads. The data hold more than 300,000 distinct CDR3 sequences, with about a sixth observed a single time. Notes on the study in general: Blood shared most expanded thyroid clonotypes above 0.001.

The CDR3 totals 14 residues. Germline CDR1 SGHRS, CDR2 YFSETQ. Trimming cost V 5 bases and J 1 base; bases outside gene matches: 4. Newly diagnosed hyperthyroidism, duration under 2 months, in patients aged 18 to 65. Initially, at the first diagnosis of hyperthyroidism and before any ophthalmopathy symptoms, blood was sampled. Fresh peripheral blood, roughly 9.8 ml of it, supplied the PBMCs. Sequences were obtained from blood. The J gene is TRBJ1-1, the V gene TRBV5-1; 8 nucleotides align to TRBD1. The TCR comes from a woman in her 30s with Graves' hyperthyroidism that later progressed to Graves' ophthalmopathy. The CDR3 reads CASRTQGANTEAFF. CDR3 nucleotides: TGCGCCAGCAGAACCCAGGGGGCGAACACTGAAGCTTTCTTT.